A single TCR beta chain is shown here with its context. No cognate antigen has been identified for it. One end of the junction varies from germline; a read error may be responsible. The sample is drawn from a study of T-cell memory formation after mild COVID-19 (dated by TCRdb to about 2021). Broadly, across the study: Most TCR sequence clusters were specific to one of the two donors. Longitudinal TCRalpha and TCRbeta repertoire sequencing tracked T-cell clones expanding and contracting after mild COVID-19 in two donors. The cohort was made up of two young adult volunteers, one female and one male, who were previously healthy.

TCRdb lists the instrument as Illumina NovaSeq 6000. cDNA libraries for TCRalpha and TCRbeta were prepared by 5'RACE using constant-segment primers, with sample barcodes and unique molecular identifiers added. RNA was extracted from every sample with Trizol reagent. The libraries were amplified in two PCR steps, and the second step added a second sample barcode and Illumina TruSeq adapters. The libraries were sequenced on an Illumina NovaSeq using 2 x 150 bp paired-end reads. The authors processed their data as follows. Reads were demultiplexed and collapsed into UMI-guided consensus sequences with migec v1.2.7. With mixcr v2.1.11, UMI consensuses were aligned to TRA and TRB V and J templates and assembled into clonotypes. A clonotype was counted as expanded or contracted only when both edgeR and NoisET called the clonotype significant, with the noise models trained on biological replicates. For edgeR calls, the thresholds were a false discovery rate-adjusted p below 0.01 and a log2 fold-change of 1. As an exploratory analysis of dynamics, max-normalized trajectories of the 1000 most abundant clonotypes were examined with PCA combined with hierarchical clustering. Separately sequenced CD4+ and CD8+ repertoires were used to assign a CD4 or CD8 phenotype to each responding clone. TCRdb applied fastp at Q25 and MiXCR to the public reads, then kept only in-frame beta chains. Identical CDR3 proteins give one entry, which carries the most common genes and DNA. The V and J calls shown here were made by TCRdb, not taken from the authors' results. The sample table holds a few hundred thousand distinct CDR3 sequences, of which about 16% were seen once. The ten largest make up roughly a fifth of the sample.

Ficoll-Paque density gradient centrifugation was used to isolate PBMCs. CDR1 SGHTA and CDR2 FQGNSA are derived from the germline V gene. The CDR3 covers 15 residues, taking in both the cysteine and the phenylalanine. Of all the DNA, just the CDR3 is kept, 45 bases in frame from base 1. The research as a whole found: SARS-CoV-2 specificity of the second-wave clones peaking on day 37 was not confirmed. Balanced CD4/CD8 phenotypes were observed for clones contracting from day 15 to 85, whereas a bias towards CD4+ was observed for a second wave of clones expanding from day 15 to 37. Only two mild cases were covered in the study, and larger cohorts including severe cases with pre-infection samples were considered necessary. Contracting CD4+ clones turned up mainly in the CM and EM memory subsets, whereas EMRA was where CD8+ clones were enriched. The detection of some responding clones in pre-infection memory suggests that pre-existing cross-reactive memory T cells joined the SARS-CoV-2 response.

The sequenced material came from PBMCs or a T cell subset sorted from them (not recorded which). This receptor was obtained from a man younger than 30 who had mild COVID-19 (a few samples of this study predate the infection). The sample titles of this study are shuffled in the database, so cell type and time point are left out; the donor was told from shared clones. The rearrangement combines TRBV7-2 with TRBJ1-5; the D gene identity is not certain. Here is the DNA: TGTGCCAGCAGCGTAGCTGCAATGGTCTCTCAGCCCCAGCATTTT. Its protein product is CASSVAAMVSQPQHF.